Below are 23 T cell receptor beta chains sequenced from a single sample in a study of OX40 agonist ivuxolimab in advanced cancers. The table came from immunoSEQ multiplex PCR; TCRdb's copy has only in-frame clones and leaves some out. This table has 70,000 to 85,000 clones, more than 70% appearing once. The source material was CD4+ or CD8+ T cells sorted from blood, sampled in a trial of the OX40 agonist ivuxolimab. The receptor source for this set is an adult with an advanced solid tumor such as melanoma, head and neck, liver or kidney cancer.

J is TRBJ1-4 and V is TRBV30, with 10 bases aligning to TRBD1. Germline V CDR1 and CDR2: GTSNPN, SVGIG (reference sequence). V trimming: 4 bases; J trimming: 5 bases; junction bases outside the gene matches: 7. CDR3 length equals 15 residues. DNA for the CDR3: TGTGCCTGGAATAGACCGGGACAGGGGAATGAAAAACTGTTTTTT. It yields the protein CAWNRPGQGNEKLFF.

This rearrangement joins TRBV6-1 to TRBJ2-2, with TRBD1 matching 7 bases. The CDR3 length is 16 residues. Germline CDR1 MNHNS, CDR2 SASEGT. V lost 3 bases and J lost 1; bases outside the gene matches: 5. DNA for the CDR3: TGTGCCAGCAGTGACCCCGGGACAGAGAACACCGGGGAGCTGTTTTTT. The encoded protein is CASSDPGTENTGELFF.

V usage is TRBV2 and J usage is TRBJ1-5; 7 bases are shared with TRBD1. CDR3 length equals 13 residues. Germline V CDR1 and CDR2: SNHLY, FYNNEI. Trimming removed 6 bases from V and 4 bases from J; junction bases left unmatched: 3. CDR3 sequence: CASRLQGNQPQHF. CDR3 bases: TGTGCCAGCAGATTACAGGGGAATCAGCCCCAGCATTTT.

V gene TRBV11-2 combines with J gene TRBJ1-1; TRBD1 matches at 7 bases. V lost 3 bases and J lost 3; bases outside the gene matches: 4. Germline CDR1 is SGHAT and CDR2 is FQNNGV. The CDR3 spans 14 residues. CDR3 nucleotides: TGTGCCAGCAGCTTGACAGGGAGGTACACTGAAGCTTTCTTT. It encodes CASSLTGRYTEAFF.

The CDR3 sequence: CASSYSRQNQPQHF. CDR3 nucleotides: TGTGCCAGCAGTTACTCTCGCCAAAATCAGCCCCAGCATTTT. The rearrangement uses TRBV6-5 and TRBJ1-5, with D hard to call. Trimming left V 0 bases short and J 4 bases short, with 7 bases between. Germline V gene lookup returns CDR1 MNHEY and CDR2 SVGAGI. The length of the CDR3 is 14 residues.

This chain uses TRBV7-7 with TRBJ2-1; no clear D gene. Germline V lookup: CDR1 SSHAT, CDR2 FNYEAQ (reference sequence). The CDR3 length is 14 residues. V dropped 1 base and J dropped 6 bases, with 10 bases sitting between them. CDR3 in amino acids: CASSLVPGTNEQFF. For the CDR3, the DNA is TGTGCCAGCAGCTTAGTCCCAGGCACCAATGAGCAGTTCTTC.

The V gene is TRBV5-4, the J gene TRBJ1-1; D is perhaps TRBD1 (6 bases). CDR3 length: 16 residues. In germline, CDR1 is SGHNT, CDR2 YYREEE (reference sequence). V was pared by 4 bases and J by 4 bases, with 20 bases between. The CDR3 sequence: CASSLRLRGGSTEAFF. Here the CDR3 DNA reads TGTGCCAGCAGCCTTAGGCTAAGGGGGGGGAGCACTGAAGCTTTCTTT.

This chain connects TRBV7-8 to TRBJ1-1, with 7 bases identical to TRBD1. Losses at the gene ends were 1 base for V and 1 base for J; bases not matched to a gene: 0. This CDR3 spans 14 amino acids. Germline CDR1 reads SGHVS; CDR2 reads FQNEAQ. CDR3 region: CASSLGDRNTEAFF. The CDR3, as DNA: TGTGCCAGCAGCTTAGGGGACAGGAACACTGAAGCTTTCTTT.

This chain connects TRBV7-2 to TRBJ2-7; 12 positions agree with TRBD2. Germline V gene data show CDR1 as SGHTA and CDR2 as FQGNSA. There are 15 residues in the CDR3. V was pared by 5 bases and J by 4 bases, with 6 bases of the junction left unmatched. This chain's CDR3 is CASSPWTSGKYEQYF. The CDR3 DNA is TGTGCCAGCAGCCCCTGGACTAGCGGGAAGTACGAGCAGTACTTC.

The gene calls are TRBV2 and TRBJ2-1; 15 bases line up with TRBD2. The CDR3 sequence is 16 residues long. Germline lookup yields CDR1 SNHLY and CDR2 FYNNEI. The V segment lost 9 bases and the J segment 5 bases; nucleotides outside the gene matches: 8. The CDR3 coding sequence is TGTGCCAGTAGTCCCGGGACTAGCGGGAGGAACAATGAGCAGTTCTTC. Translation: CASSPGTSGRNNEQFF.

The chain employs TRBV30 and TRBJ1-1; 7 bases align to TRBD1. CDR1 and CDR2 (germline): GTSNPN, SVGIG (reference sequence). The CDR3 runs 14 residues. With V trimmed by 2 bases and J by 1 base, 4 bases remained unmatched. This CDR3 reads CAWSPGTANTEAFF. The CDR3 nucleotides are TGTGCCTGGAGTCCCGGGACAGCGAACACTGAAGCTTTCTTT.

This clone was found a few times. The rearrangement uses TRBV29-1 and TRBJ1-1; D is unclear. V lost 5 bases, J lost 2 bases, and 6 bases lay in between. The germline V gene has CDR1 SQVTM and CDR2 ANQGSEA. The CDR3 runs 11 residues. The CDR3 nucleotides are TGCAGCGTTAACTCCAACACTGAAGCTTTCTTT. This encodes CSVNSNTEAFF.

This chain connects TRBV6-1 to TRBJ2-3; the D is unclear. V shed 7 bases and J shed 3 bases, with 11 bases lying between them. This CDR3 region has 13 residues. Germline CDR1 MNHNS, CDR2 SASEGT. CDR3 protein: CASKKPGTDTQYF. The CDR3 coding sequence is TGTGCCAGCAAAAAACCCGGGACAGATACGCAGTATTTT.

In its sample, this clone was seen a few times. The chain joins TRBV19 to TRBJ2-3; 7 bases are shared with TRBD2. The trim removed 7 bases at V and 7 bases at J, leaving 14 bases unmatched. The CDR3 consists of 15 residues. From germline, CDR1 is LNHDA and CDR2 SQIVND (reference sequence). CDR3 sequence (DNA): TGTGCCAGTACCCCTGGTGGGGGGGATTCATATACGCAGTATTTT. Its translation: CASTPGGGDSYTQYF. The complete variable domain, with remaining parts taken from reference TRBV19 and TRBJ2-3, reads DGGITQSPKYLFRKEGQNVTLSCEQNLNHDAMYWYRQDPGQGLRLIYYSQIVNDFQKGDIAEGYSVSREKKESFPLTVTSAQKNPTAFYLCASTPGGGDSYTQYFGPGTRLTVL.

This clone has only a few counts. The V gene is TRBV5-1, the J gene TRBJ2-2; TRBD1 might be the D (6 bases). V was shortened by 0 bases and J by 1 base, with 13 bases between the two germline ends. Germline V gene lookup returns CDR1 SGHRS and CDR2 YFSETQ. The CDR3 has 17 amino acids. The CDR3 protein is CASSLVGKGGNTGELFF. The DNA for the CDR3 is TGCGCCAGCAGCTTGGTTGGAAAAGGGGGGAACACCGGGGAGCTGTTTTTT.

The chain employs TRBV19 and TRBJ2-1; D is tentatively TRBD1 or TRBD2 (5 bases each). With 7 bases removed from V and 1 base from J, the gap between germline ends came to 14 bases. Per germline, CDR1 LNHDA and CDR2 SQIVND (reference sequence). This CDR3 comprises 15 residues. The CDR3 DNA reads as TGTGCCAGTAACTCGGGGCTCTCATCCTACAATGAGCAGTTCTTC. Protein product: CASNSGLSSYNEQFF.

The chain combines TRBV7-9 with TRBJ2-3; D gene unclear. The CDR3 length is 12 residues. CDR1 is SEHNR, CDR2 FQNEAQ, per germline (reference sequence). V lost 3 bases to trimming and J lost 2 bases, with 3 bases between them. The CDR3 bases are TGTGCCAGCAGCTTTAACACAGATACGCAGTATTTT. This encodes CASSFNTDTQYF. The entire variable domain, with the rest obtained from reference TRBV7-9 and TRBJ2-3, is as follows: DTGVSQNPRHKITKRGQNVTFRCDPISEHNRLYWYRQTLGQGPEFLTYFQNEAQLEKSRLLSDRFSAERPKGSFSTLEIQRTEQGDSAMYLCASSFNTDTQYFGPGTRLTVL.

The chain recombines TRBV5-1 with TRBJ2-3; maybe TRBD1 (6 bases). CDR1 is SGHRS, CDR2 YFSETQ, per germline. The CDR3 runs 16 residues. Trimming pared 0 bases from V and 3 bases from J, leaving 14 bases between. The CDR3 spells CASSLARGSGTDTQYF. In nucleotides, the CDR3 is TGCGCCAGCAGCTTGGCGAGGGGGAGTGGGACAGATACGCAGTATTTT.

The chain uses TRBV6-6 and TRBJ2-7; D is perhaps TRBD1 or TRBD2 (5 bases each). The V end was cut by 6 bases, the J end by 5 bases, with 20 bases between. This CDR3 region has 15 residues. The germline gives CDR1 MNHNY, CDR2 SVGAGI (reference sequence). CDR3 nucleotide sequence: TGTGCCAGCAGACCTCCTAGGGGCCGGGGAGACGAGCAGTACTTC. Encoded protein: CASRPPRGRGDEQYF.

A single count supports this clone. The chain employs TRBV29-1 and TRBJ2-5, with D perhaps being TRBD1 or TRBD2 (7 bases each). Germline values: CDR1 SQVTM, CDR2 ANQGSEA. The CDR3 length is 14 residues. Trimming stripped 5 bases from V and 9 bases from J, with 22 bases between. DNA for the CDR3: TGCAGCGTTCCAGGGGGGGGCAGGAGTAAAGCCCAGTACTTC. Its protein is CSVPGGGRSKAQYF.

The chain joins TRBV10-3 to TRBJ2-2, with no clear D. This CDR3 has 13 amino acids. Germline V lookup: CDR1 ENHRY, CDR2 SYGVKD. V lost 3 bases, J lost 3 bases, and 5 bases lay in between. Here the CDR3 reads CAISEVHTGELFF. The CDR3 DNA reads as TGTGCCATCAGTGAAGTCCACACCGGGGAGCTGTTTTTT.

The chain has TRBV5-1 and TRBJ2-5; D unresolved. CDR1 and CDR2 (germline): SGHRS, YFSETQ. This CDR3 comprises 15 residues. Trimming removed 6 bases at V and 3 bases at J, with 18 bases between. CDR3 DNA: TGCGCCAGCACCCCCGGATGGCTTACAAAAGAGACCCAGTACTTC. Its translation: CASTPGWLTKETQYF.

The genes are TRBV4-2 and TRBJ2-7; a weak D match, TRBD1 (6 bases). Germline V CDR1 and CDR2: LGHNA, YNFKEQ. This CDR3 contains 17 residues. V was trimmed by 0 bases and J by 3 bases, leaving 18 bases between them. The CDR3 sequence: CASSQDSRDTQGYEQYF. For the CDR3, the DNA is TGTGCCAGCAGCCAAGATAGTAGGGACACACAGGGCTACGAGCAGTACTTC.